This T cell receptor beta chain comes out of a study of blood T cell repertoires in COVID-19. TCRdb keeps only in-frame clones here, not all; method: immunoSEQ multiplex PCR. Of about 350,000 clones listed, roughly 90% are singletons. CDR3 length equals 18 residues. Sequenced material: peripheral blood. This TCR was sampled from a woman aged 55-69 years with COVID-19, enrolled during active disease. This chain links TRBV21-1 with TRBJ1-5. TRBV21-1 is given as a pseudogene. CDR3 coding DNA: TGTGCCAGCAGCAATAACCCCTCAGGGGAGGGGGAAAATCAGCCCCAGCATTTT. It encodes CASSNNPSGEGENQPQHF.